Listed here are 27 T cell receptor beta chains from one sample, sequenced in a study of cytomegalovirus exposure and HLA in healthy donors. It was with 60 Vbeta and 13 Jbeta primers that the PCR ran. Assay used: immunoSEQ multiplex PCR; TCRdb lists only in-frame clones, some missing. The sample records around 140,000 clones, around 80% being singletons. The sample comprised PBMCs. The receptors here all came from a man aged 30 to 45 in good health and CMV-seropositive.

The J gene is TRBJ2-5, the V gene TRBV29-1; 13 nucleotides match TRBD2. There are 16 residues in the CDR3. V trimming: 7 bases; J trimming: 5 bases; junction bases outside the gene matches: 13. The germline V gene encodes CDR1 SQVTM and CDR2 ANQGSEA. The CDR3 nucleotides read TGCAGCGGTGGGGGGACTAGCGGGATCGGGTGGGAGACCCAGTACTTC. It translates to CSGGGTSGIGWETQYF.

The rearrangement links TRBV7-3 to TRBJ1-1; possibly TRBD1 for D (6 bases). Germline CDR1 SGHTA, CDR2 FQGTGA. Trimming removed 5 bases from V and 0 bases from J, with 22 bases in between. The CDR3 consists of 18 residues. This CDR3 is CASSPVGGAGSMNTEAFF. The DNA of the CDR3 is TGTGCCAGCAGCCCCGTGGGGGGGGCGGGCTCCATGAACACTGAAGCTTTCTTT.

V and J are TRBV29-1 and TRBJ2-7, with 11 bases identical to TRBD2. CDR1 is SQVTM and CDR2 is ANQGSEA in the germline V gene. J lost 7 bases, V lost 7 bases, and 9 bases had no gene match. This CDR3 has 13 amino acids. CDR3 DNA sequence: TGCAGCGCTGTACTAGCGGGAGTGGGAGAGCAGTACTTC. Its protein product is CSAVLAGVGEQYF.

V and J are TRBV9 and TRBJ2-1; TRBD2 agrees at 7 bases. The CDR3 length is 14 residues. J gave up 9 bases and V 3 bases, and 9 bases lay outside the gene matches. Germline CDR1 is SGDLS and CDR2 is YYNGEE. In DNA form, the CDR3 reads TGTGCCAGCAGCGGTCCTAGCGGTCCAGGTGAGCAGTTCTTC. The encoded protein is CASSGPSGPGEQFF.

The V call is TRBV15, the J call TRBJ1-4; 9 nucleotides align to TRBD1. With V trimmed by 3 bases and J by 5 bases, 4 bases remained unmatched. The CDR3 has 15 residues. Germline CDR1 and CDR2: LNHNV and YYDKDF (reference sequence). Here the CDR3 DNA reads TGTGCCACCAGCAGTTCCGGGACAGGGAATGAAAAACTGTTTTTT. Amino acid sequence: CATSSSGTGNEKLFF.

The genes are TRBV25-1 and TRBJ2-5; 8 nucleotides align to TRBD2. Per the germline V gene, CDR1 is MGHDK and CDR2 is SYGVNS. J lost 3 bases, V lost 4 bases, and 1 base had no gene match. This CDR3 spans 13 amino acids. The CDR3 coding sequence is TGTGCCAGCAGTGTAGCGGGAAAAGAGACCCAGTACTTC. Its translation: CASSVAGKETQYF.

This chain joins TRBV29-1 and TRBJ2-2; 7 nucleotides match TRBD1. Trimming took 5 bases from V and 6 from J; bases not matched to a gene: 6. Germline V gene sequence: CDR1 SQVTM, CDR2 ANQGSEA. CDR3 size: 13 residues. CDR3 sequence reads: CSVTTGLAGELFF. In DNA, the CDR3 is TGCAGCGTTACGACAGGGCTGGCCGGGGAGCTGTTTTTT.

V and J are TRBV19 and TRBJ2-7; 8 nucleotides match TRBD2. CDR1 and CDR2 (germline): LNHDA, SQIVND (reference sequence). J was trimmed by 6 bases and V by 7 bases; bases with no gene match: 11. The CDR3 covers 14 residues. CDR3 sequence (DNA): TGTGCCAGTAAAGGTATCGAGCTAGCGGGCGAGCAGTACTTC. Translating it yields CASKGIELAGEQYF.

To note about this clone: Sequence at one end of the junction differs from germline and may be a read error. The chain employs TRBV7-9 and TRBJ2-7; D might be TRBD2 (6 bases). The CDR3 is made up of 12 amino acids. The V gene's germline CDR1 is SEHNR and CDR2 FQNEAQ (reference sequence). DNA for the CDR3: TGTTCCAGCAGCCCATGGGGAGGAAGCGAGTACTTC. This codes for CSSSPWGGSEYF.

The rearrangement joins TRBV5-4 to TRBJ2-1, with 8 nucleotides matching TRBD2. Trimming removed 3 bases from V and 2 bases from J; junction bases left unmatched: 4. Germline V gene lookup returns CDR1 SGHNT and CDR2 YYREEE (reference sequence). This CDR3 has 15 residues. CDR3 in amino acids: CASSSALAAYNEQFF. The DNA for the CDR3 is TGTGCCAGCAGCTCGGCACTAGCGGCCTACAATGAGCAGTTCTTC.

A single count supports this clone. The chain recombines TRBV5-1 with TRBJ2-1, with 8 bases matching TRBD2. V gave up 6 bases and J gave up 7 bases; unmatched junction bases: 15. The CDR3 runs to 16 residues. CDR1 is SGHRS and CDR2 is YFSETQ in the germline V gene. DNA of the CDR3: TGCGCCAGCAACCCAAGGAATAGCGGGAAGATAAATGAGCAGTTCTTC. Translation: CASNPRNSGKINEQFF. The variable domain in full, with the rest retrieved from reference TRBV5-1 and TRBJ2-1, is KAGVTQTPRYLIKTRGQQVTLSCSPISGHRSVSWYQQTPGQGLQFLFEYFSETQRNKGNFPGRFSGRQFSNSRSEMNVSTLELGDSALYLCASNPRNSGKINEQFFGPGTRLTVL.

The rearrangement uses TRBV19 and TRBJ2-5, with TRBD1 matching 7 bases. Trimming cost V 2 bases and J 5 bases; bases outside gene matches: 8. The germline gives CDR1 LNHDA, CDR2 SQIVND (reference sequence). The CDR3 loop spans 15 amino acids. The CDR3 nucleotides are TGTGCCAGTAGTATAAGGGGGCCAGGATTGGAGACCCAGTACTTC. This translates into CASSIRGPGLETQYF.

The chain couples TRBV28 to TRBJ2-7; TRBD1 aligns across 7 bases. The CDR3 has 13 amino acids. J gave up 7 bases and V 6 bases, and 9 bases lay outside the gene matches. The germline CDR1 and CDR2 sequences are MDHEN and SYDVKM. CDR3 residues: CASRTGTLREQYF. The CDR3, as DNA: TGTGCCAGCAGGACAGGGACGCTGAGAGAGCAGTACTTC.

In DNA form, the CDR3 reads TGTGCCAGCAGCCTAACCCCCCTTAGCGGGAGGAACTCCTACGAGCAGTACTTC. It translates to CASSLTPLSGRNSYEQYF. The chain couples TRBV7-8 to TRBJ2-7; 10 bases agree with TRBD2. J lost 0 bases, V lost 5 bases, and 13 bases had no gene match. The CDR3 extends over 18 amino acids. Germline loops: CDR1 SGHVS, CDR2 FQNEAQ.

This clone came up once. The rearrangement links TRBV6-6 to TRBJ2-5, with TRBD2 matching over 12 bases. Germline V gene data show CDR1 as MNHNY and CDR2 as SVGAGI (reference sequence). The CDR3 length is 16 residues. V trimming: 6 bases; J trimming: 0 bases; junction bases outside the gene matches: 5. This CDR3 reads CASRGLAGSYQETQYF. Written as DNA, the CDR3 is TGTGCCAGCAGGGGACTAGCGGGTTCGTACCAAGAGACCCAGTACTTC.

CDR3 loop: CASSPAGDHGYTF. The CDR3 coding sequence is TGTGCCAGCTCACCCGCGGGGGACCATGGCTACACCTTC. This chain links TRBV18 with TRBJ1-2; D is perhaps TRBD1 (5 bases). Trimming pared 3 bases from V and 6 bases from J, leaving 11 bases between. The germline V gene has CDR1 KGHSH and CDR2 LQKENI. CDR3 length: 13 amino acids.

This clone has a handful of counts. The rearrangement joins TRBV6-5 to TRBJ1-1, with 7 bases lining up with TRBD1. After removal of 7 bases from V and 1 base from J, the junction contained 3 bases not matched to a gene. This CDR3 comprises 13 residues. In germline, CDR1 is MNHEY, CDR2 SVGAGI. For the CDR3, the DNA is TGTGCCAGCACCCGGACAGGGAACACTGAAGCTTTCTTT. It codes for CASTRTGNTEAFF.

The genes are TRBV28 and TRBJ1-2; a weak D match, TRBD1 (6 bases). Germline CDR1 is MDHEN and CDR2 is SYDVKM. V was cut by 7 bases and J by 5 bases, with 23 bases left in between. This CDR3 is built from 16 residues. The CDR3 bases are TGTGCCAGCATGTCGGCACAGGGATTTAAGAGTTATGGCTACACCTTC. This codes for CASMSAQGFKSYGYTF.

For the CDR3, the DNA is TGTGCCATCAGTGATCTAAGGGAGAGGGGCACAGATACGCAGTATTTT. Translation: CAISDLRERGTDTQYF. The chain couples TRBV10-3 to TRBJ2-3; D possibly corresponds to TRBD2 (5 bases). Looked up from germline, CDR1 is ENHRY and CDR2 is SYGVKD. The ends were cut back, 3 bases at V and 1 base at J, with 14 bases in the middle. This CDR3 is built from 16 residues.

The chain couples TRBV9 to TRBJ1-3; D unclear. This CDR3 spans 17 amino acids. V lost 6 bases, J lost 4 bases, and 23 bases lay in between. Looked up from germline, CDR1 is SGDLS and CDR2 is YYNGEE. For the CDR3, the DNA is TGTGCCAGCACCCCAACCCCCAACGAGGCAATAGGAAACACCATATATTTT. Protein product: CASTPTPNEAIGNTIYF.

This chain joins TRBV6-5 and TRBJ2-5, with TRBD2 matching over 8 bases. The CDR3 totals 14 residues. Unmatched junction bases numbered 2, after V lost 2 bases and J lost 3 bases. Germline V lookup: CDR1 MNHEY, CDR2 SVGAGI. The CDR3 loop reads CASSYRAGEETQYF. CDR3 nucleotide sequence: TGTGCCAGCAGTTACCGAGCGGGGGAAGAGACCCAGTACTTC.

V usage is TRBV10-3 and J usage is TRBJ2-1, with D hard to call. The CDR3 sequence is 16 residues long. Trimming stripped 0 bases from V and 6 bases from J, with 15 bases between. Germline V gene sequence: CDR1 ENHRY, CDR2 SYGVKD. The chain's CDR3 is CAISESDSSRSNEQFF. CDR3 in DNA: TGTGCCATCAGTGAGTCGGATAGCTCAAGGTCCAATGAGCAGTTCTTC.

The chain is built from TRBV28 and TRBJ1-2; TRBD1 matches at 11 bases. From germline, CDR1 is MDHEN and CDR2 SYDVKM. The CDR3 length is 15 residues. J gave up 7 bases and V 6 bases, and 10 bases lay outside the gene matches. The CDR3 DNA is TGTGCCAGCAGAGCCGGGACAGGGGGATTCCGTGGCTACACCTTC. Translation: CASRAGTGGFRGYTF.

With regard to this clone: This same CDR3 is encoded by further DNA sequences in the sample. The chain carries TRBV10-2 and TRBJ1-1; the D is unclear. From germline, CDR1 is WSHSY and CDR2 SAAADI. CDR3 length equals 16 residues. Trimming pared 6 bases from V and 4 bases from J, leaving 21 bases between. In DNA form, the CDR3 reads TGCGCCAGCAGCGAGCCTTTAGGAGGAGGGATCACTGAAGCTTTCTTT. Translation: CASSEPLGGGITEAFF.

The rearrangement joins TRBV15 to TRBJ2-1; 9 bases line up with TRBD2. There are 16 residues in the CDR3. J gave up 7 bases and V 0 bases, and 7 bases lay outside the gene matches. Germline-derived CDR1 and CDR2 are LNHNV and YYDKDF (reference sequence). CDR3 bases: TGTGCCACCAGCAGAGAGGGGACTAGCTCAGGGAATGAGCAGTTCTTC. Protein sequence: CATSREGTSSGNEQFF. Full variable domain (remainder filled in from reference TRBV15 and TRBJ2-1): DAMVIQNPRYQVTQFGKPVTLSCSQTLNHNVMYWYQQKSSQAPKLLFHYYDKDFNNEADTPDNFQSRRPNTSFCFLDIRSPGLGDTAMYLCATSREGTSSGNEQFFGPGTRLTVL.

The genes are TRBV6-5 and TRBJ1-2, with 9 positions matching TRBD1. Germline assignment: CDR1 MNHEY and CDR2 SVGAGI. V was pared by 10 bases and J by 4 bases, with 7 bases of the junction left unmatched. The CDR3 loop spans 13 amino acids. In DNA, the CDR3 is TGTGCCACCTGGACAGGGGAGGGCTATGGCTACACCTTC. Protein: CATWTGEGYGYTF.

The chain links TRBV12-2 to TRBJ2-1; the table calls TRBD2, which could not be checked here. TRBV12-2 is a pseudogene. This CDR3 region has 19 residues. CDR3 residues: CASRPGGLAGESPYNEQFF. Written as DNA, the CDR3 is TGTGCAAGTCGCCCAGGCGGACTAGCGGGAGAATCTCCATACAATGAGCAGTTCTTC.